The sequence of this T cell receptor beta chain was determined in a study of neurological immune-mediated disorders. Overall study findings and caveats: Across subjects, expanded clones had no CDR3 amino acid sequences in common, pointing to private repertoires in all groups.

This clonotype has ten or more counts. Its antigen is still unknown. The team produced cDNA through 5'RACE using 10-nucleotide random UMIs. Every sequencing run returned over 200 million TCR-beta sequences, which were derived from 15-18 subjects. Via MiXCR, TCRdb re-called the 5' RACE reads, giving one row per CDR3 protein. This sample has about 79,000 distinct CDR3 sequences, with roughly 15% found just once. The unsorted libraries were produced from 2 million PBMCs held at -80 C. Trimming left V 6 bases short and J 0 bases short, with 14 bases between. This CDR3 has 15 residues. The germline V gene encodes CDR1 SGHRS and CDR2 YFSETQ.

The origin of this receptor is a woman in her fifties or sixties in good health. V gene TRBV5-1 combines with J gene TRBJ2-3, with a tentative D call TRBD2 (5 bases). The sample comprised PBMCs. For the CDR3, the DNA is TGCGCCAGCAACGTAGCGCCATTTAGCACAGATACGCAGTATTTT. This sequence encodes CASNVAPFSTDTQYF.